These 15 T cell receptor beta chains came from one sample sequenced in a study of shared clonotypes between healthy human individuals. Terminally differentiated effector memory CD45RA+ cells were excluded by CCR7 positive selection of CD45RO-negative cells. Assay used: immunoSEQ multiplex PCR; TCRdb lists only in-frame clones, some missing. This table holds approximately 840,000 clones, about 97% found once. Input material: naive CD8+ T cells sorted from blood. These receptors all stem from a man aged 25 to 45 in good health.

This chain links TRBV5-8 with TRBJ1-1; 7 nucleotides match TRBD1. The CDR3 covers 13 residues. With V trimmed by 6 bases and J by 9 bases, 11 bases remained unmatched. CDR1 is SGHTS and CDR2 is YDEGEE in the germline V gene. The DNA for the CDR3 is TGTGCCAGCATCCAGAGGGGGCAGTGGAAAGCTTTCTTT. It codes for CASIQRGQWKAFF.

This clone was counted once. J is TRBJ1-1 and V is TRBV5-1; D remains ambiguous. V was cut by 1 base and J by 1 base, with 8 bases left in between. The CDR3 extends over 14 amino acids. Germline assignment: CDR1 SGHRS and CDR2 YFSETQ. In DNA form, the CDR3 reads TGCGCCAGCAGCTTGTATTTGGAGAACACTGAAGCTTTCTTT. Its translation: CASSLYLENTEAFF.

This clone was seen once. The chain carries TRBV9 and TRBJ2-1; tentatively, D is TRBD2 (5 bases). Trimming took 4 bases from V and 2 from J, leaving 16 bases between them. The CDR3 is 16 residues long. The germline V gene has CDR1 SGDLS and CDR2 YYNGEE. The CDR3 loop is CASSLSADGTYNEQFF. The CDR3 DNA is TGTGCCAGCAGCCTTAGCGCAGATGGGACCTACAATGAGCAGTTCTTC.

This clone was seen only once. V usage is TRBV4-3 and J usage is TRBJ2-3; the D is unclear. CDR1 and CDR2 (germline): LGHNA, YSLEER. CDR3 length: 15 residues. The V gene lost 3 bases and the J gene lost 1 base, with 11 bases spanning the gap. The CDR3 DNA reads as TGCGCCAGCAGCCAGAAGGGCGGCGGCACAGATACGCAGTATTTT. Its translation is CASSQKGGGTDTQYF.

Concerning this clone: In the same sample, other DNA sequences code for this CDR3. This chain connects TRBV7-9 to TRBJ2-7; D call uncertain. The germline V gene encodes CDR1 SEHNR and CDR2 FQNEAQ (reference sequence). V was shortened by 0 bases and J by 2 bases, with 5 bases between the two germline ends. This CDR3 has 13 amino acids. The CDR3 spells CASSLAGAYEQYF. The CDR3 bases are TGTGCCAGCAGCTTAGCAGGAGCCTACGAGCAGTACTTC.

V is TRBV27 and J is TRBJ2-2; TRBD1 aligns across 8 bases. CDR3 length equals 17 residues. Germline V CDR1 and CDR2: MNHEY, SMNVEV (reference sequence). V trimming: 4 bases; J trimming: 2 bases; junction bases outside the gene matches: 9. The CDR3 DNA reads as TGTGCCAGCAGTTCGAACCCAGGACAGGGAAACACCGGGGAGCTGTTTTTT. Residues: CASSSNPGQGNTGELFF.

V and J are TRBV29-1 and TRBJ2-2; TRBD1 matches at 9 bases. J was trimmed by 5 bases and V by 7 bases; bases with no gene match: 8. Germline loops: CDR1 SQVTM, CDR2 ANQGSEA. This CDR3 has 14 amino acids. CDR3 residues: CSAMDRGGTGELFF. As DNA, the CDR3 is TGCAGCGCCATGGACAGGGGTGGAACCGGGGAGCTGTTTTTT.

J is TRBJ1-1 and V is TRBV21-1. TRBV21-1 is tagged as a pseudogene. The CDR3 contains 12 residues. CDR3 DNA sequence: TGTGCCAGCAGCAAAGGACCCCCTGGGGCTTTCTTT. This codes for CASSKGPPGAFF.

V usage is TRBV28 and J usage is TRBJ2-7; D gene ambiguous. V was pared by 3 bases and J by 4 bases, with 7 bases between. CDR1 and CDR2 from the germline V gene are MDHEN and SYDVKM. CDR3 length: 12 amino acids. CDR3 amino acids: CASSFSLYEQYF. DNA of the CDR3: TGTGCCAGCAGTTTTTCCCTTTACGAGCAGTACTTC.

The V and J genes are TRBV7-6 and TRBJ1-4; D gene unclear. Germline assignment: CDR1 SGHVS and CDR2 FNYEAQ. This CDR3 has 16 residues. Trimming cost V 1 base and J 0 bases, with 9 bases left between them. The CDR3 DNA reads TGTGCCAGCAGCTTAGACACGACTGCAACTAATGAAAAACTGTTTTTT. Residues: CASSLDTTATNEKLFF. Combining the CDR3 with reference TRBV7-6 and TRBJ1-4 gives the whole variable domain GAGVSQSPRYKVTKRGQDVALRCDPISGHVSLYWYRQALGQGPEFLTYFNYEAQQDKSGLPNDRFSAERPEGSISTLTIQRTEQRDSAMYRCASSLDTTATNEKLFFGSGTQLSVL.

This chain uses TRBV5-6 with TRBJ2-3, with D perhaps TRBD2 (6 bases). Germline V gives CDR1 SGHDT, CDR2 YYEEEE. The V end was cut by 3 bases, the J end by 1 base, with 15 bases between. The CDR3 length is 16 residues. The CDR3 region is CASSYTTSIGTDTQYF. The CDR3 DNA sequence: TGTGCCAGCAGCTATACGACTAGTATAGGCACAGATACGCAGTATTTT.

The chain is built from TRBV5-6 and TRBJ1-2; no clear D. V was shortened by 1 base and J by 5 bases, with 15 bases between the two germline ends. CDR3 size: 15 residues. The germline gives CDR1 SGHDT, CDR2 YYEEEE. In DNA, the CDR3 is TGTGCCAGCAGCTTGTCGGGCTGGACCGGATATGGCTACACCTTC. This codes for CASSLSGWTGYGYTF. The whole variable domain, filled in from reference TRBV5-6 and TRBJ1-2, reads DAGVTQSPTHLIKTRGQQVTLRCSPKSGHDTVSWYQQALGQGPQFIFQYYEEEERQRGNFPDRFSGHQFPNYSSELNVNALLLGDSALYLCASSLSGWTGYGYTFGSGTRLTVV.

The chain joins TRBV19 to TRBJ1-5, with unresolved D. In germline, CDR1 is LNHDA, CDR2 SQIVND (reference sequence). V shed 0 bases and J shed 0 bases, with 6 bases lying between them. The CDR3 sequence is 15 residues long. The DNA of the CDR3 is TGTGCCAGTAGTATAGACGAATATAGCAATCAGCCCCAGCATTTT. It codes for CASSIDEYSNQPQHF.

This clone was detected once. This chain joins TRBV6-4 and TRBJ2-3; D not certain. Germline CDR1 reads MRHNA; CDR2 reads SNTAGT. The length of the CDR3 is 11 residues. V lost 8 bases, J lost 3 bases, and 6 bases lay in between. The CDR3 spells CASPMTDTQYF. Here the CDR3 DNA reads TGTGCCAGCCCCATGACAGATACGCAGTATTTT.

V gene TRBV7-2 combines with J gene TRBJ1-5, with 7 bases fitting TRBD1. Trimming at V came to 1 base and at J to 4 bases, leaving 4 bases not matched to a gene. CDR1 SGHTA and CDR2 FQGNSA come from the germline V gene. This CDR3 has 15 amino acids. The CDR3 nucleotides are TGTGCCAGCAGCTTAGGGGGGGACAGAAATCAGCCCCAGCATTTT. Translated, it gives CASSLGGDRNQPQHF.